This T cell receptor (beta chain) was recorded in a study of blood T cell repertoires in COVID-19. Study as a whole: Whether acute or convalescent, the COVID-19 samples came from the United States, Italy and Spain. Sample material is recorded as cDNA or gDNA derived from T cells, B-cell-depleted T cells, or PBMCs.

How the authors handled the data: The authors estimated nucleated cell counts from reference gene primer amplification. The data were produced by immunoSEQ multiplex PCR, yet TCRdb's version contains in-frame clones alone and is incomplete. The V and J calls and clone size come from that table; D and trimming were worked out from the DNA. The table records tens of thousands of clones, approximately 89% of them present only once. In germline, CDR1 is MNHNY, CDR2 SVGAGI (reference sequence). The CDR3 contains 15 residues. V shed 2 bases and J shed 2 bases, with 9 bases lying between them. The rearrangement joins TRBV6-6 to TRBJ2-2; no firm D call. The sequence was collected from a woman aged 55-70 years with active COVID-19. The sequencing sample was made of peripheral blood. CDR3 nucleotides: TGTGCCAGCAGTTACCCGGTTCTCAACACCGGGGAGCTGTTTTTT. Protein sequence: CASSYPVLNTGELFF.